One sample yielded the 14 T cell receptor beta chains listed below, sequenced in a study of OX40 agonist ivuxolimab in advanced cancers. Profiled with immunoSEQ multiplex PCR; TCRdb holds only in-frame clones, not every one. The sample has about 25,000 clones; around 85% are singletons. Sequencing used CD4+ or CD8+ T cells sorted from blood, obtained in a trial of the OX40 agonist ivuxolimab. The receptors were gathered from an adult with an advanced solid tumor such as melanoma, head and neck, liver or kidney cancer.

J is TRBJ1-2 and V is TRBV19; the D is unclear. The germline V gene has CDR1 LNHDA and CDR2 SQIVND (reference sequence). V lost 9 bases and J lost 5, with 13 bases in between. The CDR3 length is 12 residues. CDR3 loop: CASHLQPYGYTF. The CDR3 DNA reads TGTGCCAGCCACCTACAGCCTTATGGCTACACCTTC.

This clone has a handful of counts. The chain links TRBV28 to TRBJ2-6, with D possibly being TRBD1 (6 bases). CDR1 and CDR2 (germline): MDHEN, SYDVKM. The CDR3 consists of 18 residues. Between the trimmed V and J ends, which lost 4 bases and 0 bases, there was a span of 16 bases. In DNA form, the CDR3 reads TGTGCCAGCAGTTCAGCAGGGGCGGGCAACTCTGGGGCCAACGTCCTGACTTTC. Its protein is CASSSAGAGNSGANVLTF.

Here the CDR3 DNA reads TGCGCCAGCAGCTTGTATAGGGTCAATGAGCAGTTCTTC. It specifies CASSLYRVNEQFF. This chain uses TRBV5-1 with TRBJ2-1, with D hard to call. Germline CDR1 SGHRS, CDR2 YFSETQ. The CDR3 runs 13 residues. The V end lost 1 base, the J end lost 6 bases, and 8 bases lay between the germline ends.

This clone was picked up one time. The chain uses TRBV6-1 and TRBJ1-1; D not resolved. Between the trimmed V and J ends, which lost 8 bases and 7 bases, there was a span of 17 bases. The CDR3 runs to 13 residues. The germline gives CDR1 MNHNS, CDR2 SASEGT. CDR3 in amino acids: CASQGGFRGEAFF. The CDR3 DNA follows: TGTGCCAGCCAAGGAGGGTTTCGGGGTGAAGCTTTCTTT.

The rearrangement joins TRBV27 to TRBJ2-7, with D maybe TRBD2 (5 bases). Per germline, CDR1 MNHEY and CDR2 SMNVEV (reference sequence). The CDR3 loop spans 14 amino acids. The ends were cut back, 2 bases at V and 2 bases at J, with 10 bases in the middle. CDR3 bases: TGTGCCAGCAGTTTAGCGGGTCCTACCTACGAGCAGTACTTC. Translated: CASSLAGPTYEQYF.

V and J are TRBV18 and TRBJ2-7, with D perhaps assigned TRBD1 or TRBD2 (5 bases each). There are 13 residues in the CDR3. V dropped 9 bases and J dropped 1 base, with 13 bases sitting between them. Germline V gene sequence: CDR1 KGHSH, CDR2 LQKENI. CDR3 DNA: TGTGCCAGTTCCGGGGCTTATTCCTACGAGCAGTACTTC. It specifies CASSGAYSYEQYF.

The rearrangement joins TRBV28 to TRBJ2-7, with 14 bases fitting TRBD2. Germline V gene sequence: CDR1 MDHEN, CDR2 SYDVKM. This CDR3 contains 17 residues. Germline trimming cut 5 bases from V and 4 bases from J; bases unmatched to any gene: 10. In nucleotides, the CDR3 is TGTGCCAGCAGTCGCCCCGGGACTAGCGGGAGAGGGTACGAGCAGTACTTC. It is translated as CASSRPGTSGRGYEQYF.

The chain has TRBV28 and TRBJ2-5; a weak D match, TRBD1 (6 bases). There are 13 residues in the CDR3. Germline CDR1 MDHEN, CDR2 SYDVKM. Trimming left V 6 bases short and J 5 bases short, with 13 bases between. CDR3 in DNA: TGTGCCAGCAGCTGGGGGCTTGAGGAGACCCAGTACTTC. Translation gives CASSWGLEETQYF. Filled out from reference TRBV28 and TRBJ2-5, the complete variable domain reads DVKVTQSSRYLVKRTGEKVFLECVQDMDHENMFWYRQDPGLGLRLIYFSYDVKMKEKGDIPEGYSVSREKKERFSLILESASTNQTSMYLCASSWGLEETQYFGPGTRLLVL.

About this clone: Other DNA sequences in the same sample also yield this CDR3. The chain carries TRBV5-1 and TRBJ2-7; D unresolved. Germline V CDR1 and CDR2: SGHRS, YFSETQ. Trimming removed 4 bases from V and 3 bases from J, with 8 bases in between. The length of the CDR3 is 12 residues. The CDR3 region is CASSLNSYEQYF. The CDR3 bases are TGCGCCAGCAGCCTCAATAGCTACGAGCAGTACTTC.

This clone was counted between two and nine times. This CDR3 is CASSDPGRGYEQYF. CDR3 in DNA: TGCGCCAGCAGTGACCCCGGGAGAGGCTACGAGCAGTACTTC. The J gene is TRBJ2-7, the V gene TRBV10-2, with a tentative D call TRBD2 (6 bases). The V gene lost 3 bases and the J gene lost 3 bases, with 12 bases spanning the gap. Germline assignment: CDR1 WSHSY and CDR2 SAAADI. This CDR3 comprises 14 residues.

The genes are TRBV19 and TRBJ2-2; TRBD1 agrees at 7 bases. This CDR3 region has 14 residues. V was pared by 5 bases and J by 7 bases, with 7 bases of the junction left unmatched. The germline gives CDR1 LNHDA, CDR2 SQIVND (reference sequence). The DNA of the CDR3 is TGTGCCAGTAGTCCCCGACAGGGCGGCGGGGAGCTGTTTTTT. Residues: CASSPRQGGGELFF.

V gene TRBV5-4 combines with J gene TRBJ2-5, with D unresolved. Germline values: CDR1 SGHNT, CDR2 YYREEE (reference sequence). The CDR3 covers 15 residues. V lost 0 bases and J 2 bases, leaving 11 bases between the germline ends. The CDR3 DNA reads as TGTGCCAGCAGCTTGGGATTACAAGGACAAGAGACCCAGTACTTC. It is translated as CASSLGLQGQETQYF.

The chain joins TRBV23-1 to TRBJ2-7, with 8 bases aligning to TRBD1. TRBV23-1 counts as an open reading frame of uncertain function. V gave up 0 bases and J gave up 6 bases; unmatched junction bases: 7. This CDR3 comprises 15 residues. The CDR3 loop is CASSQSMGTGGEQYF. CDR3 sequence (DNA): TGCGCCAGCAGTCAATCGATGGGGACAGGAGGCGAGCAGTACTTC.

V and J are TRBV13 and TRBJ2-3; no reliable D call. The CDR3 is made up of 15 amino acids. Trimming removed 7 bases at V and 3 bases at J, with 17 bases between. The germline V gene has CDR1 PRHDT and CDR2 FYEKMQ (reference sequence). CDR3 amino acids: CASTGPLNGTDTQYF. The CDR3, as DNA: TGTGCCAGCACCGGGCCCCTCAACGGAACAGATACGCAGTATTTT.